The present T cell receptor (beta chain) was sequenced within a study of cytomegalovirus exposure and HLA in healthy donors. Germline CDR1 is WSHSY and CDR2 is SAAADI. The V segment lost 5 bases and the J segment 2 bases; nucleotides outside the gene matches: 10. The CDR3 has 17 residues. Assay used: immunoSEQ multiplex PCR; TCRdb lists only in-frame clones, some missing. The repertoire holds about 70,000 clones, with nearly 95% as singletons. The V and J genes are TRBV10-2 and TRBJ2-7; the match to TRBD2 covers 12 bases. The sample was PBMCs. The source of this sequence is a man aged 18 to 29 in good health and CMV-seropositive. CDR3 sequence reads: CASSYGRTSGTPYEQYF. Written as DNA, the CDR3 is TGCGCCAGCAGTTATGGCAGGACTAGCGGGACACCCTACGAGCAGTACTTC.